This T cell receptor beta chain emerged from a study of identical twins. Overall study results and limits: Excess sharing between twins was weaker in beta out-of-frame sequences. Out-of-frame TCR alpha sharing observed in monozygotic twins exceeded model estimates.

Healthy Caucasian individuals made up all the donors. This clonotype was observed at least ten times. Antigen unknown. Germline V gene data show CDR1 as SGHAT and CDR2 as FQNNGV. The V and J ends lost 7 bases and 1 base, in that order; junction bases with no gene match: 4. The CDR3 runs 14 residues. TCRdb used MiXCR to reprocess the 5' RACE reads, holding one entry per CDR3 protein. The sample lists roughly 240,000 distinct CDR3 sequences; 6% to 8.5% were seen once. A further study also used this sample, focusing on yellow fever vaccine responses in identical twins. That work adds: Twins reportedly appeared to share part of their vaccine T cell response while keeping part individual.

The sample consisted of CD8+ T cells sorted from blood. The chain combines TRBV11-2 with TRBJ2-1, with 7 positions matching TRBD1. The source of this sequence is a woman in her late teens or twenties in good health. The DNA for the CDR3 is TGTGCCAGCACTCGACAGGGTTCCTACAATGAGCAGTTCTTC. Translated: CASTRQGSYNEQFF.